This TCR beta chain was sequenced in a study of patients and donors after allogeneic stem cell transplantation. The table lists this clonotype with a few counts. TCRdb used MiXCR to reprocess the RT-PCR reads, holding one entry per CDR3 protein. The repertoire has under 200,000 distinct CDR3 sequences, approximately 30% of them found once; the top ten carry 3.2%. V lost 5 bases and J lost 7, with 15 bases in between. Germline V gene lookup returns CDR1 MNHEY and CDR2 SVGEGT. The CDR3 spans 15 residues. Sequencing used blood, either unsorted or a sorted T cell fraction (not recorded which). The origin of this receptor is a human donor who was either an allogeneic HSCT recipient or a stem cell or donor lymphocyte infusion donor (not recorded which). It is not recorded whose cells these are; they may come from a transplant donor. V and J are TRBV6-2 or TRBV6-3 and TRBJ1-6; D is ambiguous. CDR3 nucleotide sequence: TGTGCCAGCAGTCGAAGACCGTTTCTAAATTCACCCCTCCACTTT. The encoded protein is CASSRRPFLNSPLHF.